The sequence of this T cell receptor beta chain was determined in a study of T cell changes during pregnancy in multiple sclerosis. Libraries were prepared by immunoSEQ multiplex PCR; TCRdb keeps only in-frame clonotypes and omits some of them. The table shows fewer than 15,000 clones, with approximately 86% occurring only once. CDR1 and CDR2 (germline): MNHNS, SASEGT. This CDR3 spans 17 amino acids. The clonotype comes from a female donor with multiple sclerosis, enrolled in a pregnancy study. The material was CD8+ T cells from peripheral blood mononuclear cells, obtained in the first trimester of pregnancy. The chain has TRBV6-1 and TRBJ2-5; TRBD2 aligns across 9 bases. The last part of the DNA fits TRBJ2-7 better; the J call may be wrong. Written as DNA, the CDR3 is TGTGCCAGCAGTGACGGGATAGCGGGGGTCTCTAGAGACGAGCAGTACTTC. Translation gives CASSDGIAGVSRDEQYF.